The present T cell receptor (beta chain) was sequenced within a study of T cells in Graves' hyperthyroidism and ophthalmopathy. The CDR3 sequence is 15 residues long. The V end was cut by 5 bases, the J end by 1 base, with 14 bases between. The germline CDR1 and CDR2 sequences are MNHNS and SASEGT. Amplification yielded TCR beta CDR3 regions, with RNA transcripts as the source. HTBI primers were the set used in a first-round RT-PCR of the TCR CDR3. TCRdb called the multiplex PCR reads again in MiXCR, with one record for every CDR3 protein. The table shows approximately 400,000 distinct CDR3 sequences, with about 15% occurring only once. Study-wide results and caveats: Before onset, ophthalmopathy was predicted by the model a median around 6.5 months earlier.

Uncontrolled infections, other autoimmune diseases, pregnancy or lactation led to exclusion of patients. Many counts were recorded for this clonotype. Its antigen is still unknown. The sequence came from a young woman with Graves' hyperthyroidism. The specimen sequenced was blood. The gene calls are TRBV6-1 and TRBJ1-2; the D gene is possibly TRBD1 (6 bases). DNA for the CDR3: TGTGCCAGCAGTAAACGACAGGACGGTAACTATGGCTACACCTTC. Its protein is CASSKRQDGNYGYTF.